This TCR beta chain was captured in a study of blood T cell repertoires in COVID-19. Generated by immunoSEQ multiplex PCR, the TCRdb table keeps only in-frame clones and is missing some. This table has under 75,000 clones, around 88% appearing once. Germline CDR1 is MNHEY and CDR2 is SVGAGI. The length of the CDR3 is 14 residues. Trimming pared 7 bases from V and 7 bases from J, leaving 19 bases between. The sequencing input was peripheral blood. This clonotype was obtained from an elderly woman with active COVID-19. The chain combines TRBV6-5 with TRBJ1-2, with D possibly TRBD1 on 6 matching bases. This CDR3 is CASNHRVQGRGYTF. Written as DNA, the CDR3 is TGTGCCAGCAATCACAGGGTTCAAGGCCGTGGCTACACCTTC.